Listed below are T cell receptor beta chains from one sample, sequenced in a study of blood T cell repertoires in COVID-19. Assay: immunoSEQ multiplex PCR; the TCRdb copy retains only in-frame clones and omits some. The sample has fewer than 250,000 clones, approximately 82% seen once. Sequences were obtained from peripheral blood. The receptors shown here come from a woman aged 40 to 50 with acute or convalescent COVID-19. CDR3s include the opening cysteine and the closing phenylalanine or tryptophan. Each record gives: V gene, CDR3 length, D gene, clone size, J gene, CDR3 DNA, CDR3 protein. D genes are given only for firm matches. The size entry is marked missing in some rows and otherwise reads once, few, many or a size class.

>TRBV6-2/TRBV6-3|16|TRBD1|NA|TRBJ2-7
TGTGCCAGCAGTTATACCACCCTCAGGGGGTCCTACGAGCAGTACTTC
CASSYTTLRGSYEQYF
>TRBV3-1/TRBV3-2|15|NA|NA|TRBJ1-1
TGTGCCAGCAGCCAAGGTGCAGGGAAGGTCTCTGAAGCTTTCTTT
CASSQGAGKVSEAFF
>TRBV7-8|15|TRBD2|once|TRBJ2-5
TGTGCCAGCAGCCAAACTAGCGGGACTCAAGAGACCCAGTACTTC
CASSQTSGTQETQYF
>TRBV5-1|14|TRBD1|NA|TRBJ1-6
TGCGCCAGCAGCTTCGAGGGACAGGGTTCACCCCTCCACTTT
CASSFEGQGSPLHF
>TRBV6-4|15|TRBD1|few|TRBJ2-3
TGTGCCAGCAGTGTCGGAGGGACAGGGGGAGGTACGCAGTATTTT
CASSVGGTGGGTQYF
>TRBV3-1/TRBV3-2|16|NA|NA|TRBJ1-4
TGTGCCAGCAGCCAAGATATAGTACAGACGAATGAAAAACTGTTTTTT
CASSQDIVQTNEKLFF
>TRBV19|18|NA|NA|TRBJ1-6
TGTGCCAGTAGTATATTCAGTTTGGGCAGAAAACTTAATTCACCCCTCCACTTT
CASSIFSLGRKLNSPLHF
>TRBV20-1|13|NA|NA|TRBJ2-5
TGCAGTGCTAGTCGTAAGGGGGGGGAGACCCAGTACTTC
CSASRKGGETQYF
>TRBV5-1|18|TRBD1|NA|TRBJ1-6
TGCGCCAGCAGATTTACAGGGGGCGGCTTGCTTAATAATTCACCCCTCCACTTT
CASRFTGGGLLNNSPLHF
>TRBV5-3|14|NA|NA|TRBJ1-2
TGTGCCAGAAGCTCAGACAGGCCGCTCTATGGCTACACCTTC
CARSSDRPLYGYTF
>TRBV7-7|14|TRBD1|NA|TRBJ2-2
TGTGCCAGCAGCCGGGACAGAGCAACCGGGGAGCTGTTTTTT
CASSRDRATGELFF
>TRBV3-1/TRBV3-2|14|NA|NA|TRBJ1-6
TGTGCCAGCAGCCAGGGCAGGGGTCCCTCACCCCTCCACTTT
CASSQGRGPSPLHF
>TRBV19|14|NA|few|TRBJ1-5
TGTGCCAGTAGTATAGACGTGTACAATCAGCCCCAGCATTTT
CASSIDVYNQPQHF
>TRBV20-1|10|NA|NA|TRBJ1-1
TGCAGTGCCCCCGAGAGTGAAGCTTTCTTT
CSAPESEAFF
>TRBV27|11|NA|NA|TRBJ2-3
TGTGCCAGCGCAGGAAGAGATACGCAGTATTTT
CASAGRDTQYF
>TRBV5-1|15|NA|NA|TRBJ1-6
TGCGCCAGCAGCTTGGTTGCGGGAAGTAATTCACCCCTCCACTTT
CASSLVAGSNSPLHF
>TRBV10-2|13|NA|few|TRBJ1-2
TGCGCCAGCAGTGACGGGGGAACCTATGGCTACACCTTC
CASSDGGTYGYTF
>TRBV7-9|16|TRBD1|NA|TRBJ1-2
TGTGCCAGCACCTCCTCCGGACAGGCAATTTTCTATGGCTACACCTTC
CASTSSGQAIFYGYTF
>TRBV3-1/TRBV3-2|15|TRBD2|NA|TRBJ2-7
TGTGCCAGCAGCCCCAGGCGGGAGTCTAGCTACGAGCAGTACTTC
CASSPRRESSYEQYF
>TRBV6-4|16|NA|NA|TRBJ2-5
TGTGCCAGCAGGCTCGTCTTGTGTAACTTTCCAGAGACCCAGTACTTC
CASRLVLCNFPETQYF
>TRBV10-3|13|NA|NA|TRBJ2-5
TGTGCCATCAGTGAGCCTCCTTTAGAGACCCAGTACTTC
CAISEPPLETQYF
>TRBV6-5|13|NA|few|TRBJ2-1
TGTGCCAGCAGGGCTAGCCTTTACAATGAGCAGTTCTTC
CASRASLYNEQFF
>TRBV19|18|NA|NA|TRBJ2-6
TGTGCCAGTAGTATAGATCGTGGCAGGGCGTCTGGGGCCAACGTCCTGACTTTC
CASSIDRGRASGANVLTF
>TRBV4-3|16|NA|many|TRBJ1-5
TGCGCCAGCAGCCAAGAGCTGAGACTGGGCAATCAGCCCCAGCATTTT
CASSQELRLGNQPQHF
>TRBV11-2|16|TRBD2|NA|TRBJ2-2
TGTGCCAGCAGCCCCACAGCGGGACTCCCAGGCGGGGAGCTGTTTTTT
CASSPTAGLPGGELFF
>TRBV29-1|11|NA|NA|TRBJ2-7
TGCAGCGTTGAGGGCCCCTACGAGCAGTACTTC
CSVEGPYEQYF
>TRBV15|14|TRBD2|NA|TRBJ2-7
TGTGCCACCAGTGAGCGGGGGAACTCCTACGAGCAGTACTTC
CATSERGNSYEQYF
>TRBV6-5|14|TRBD1|NA|TRBJ2-7
TGTGCCAGCAGTAGACTGGACAGGGCCTACGAGCAGTACTTC
CASSRLDRAYEQYF
>TRBV6-2/TRBV6-3|18|TRBD1|NA|TRBJ1-5
TGTGCCAGCAGCCACCGGGGACAGGGGGCGCCGGGCAATCAGCCCCAGCATTTT
CASSHRGQGAPGNQPQHF
>TRBV5-1|15|TRBD1|NA|TRBJ1-2
TGCGCCAGCAGCCCTCTCGGGACAGGGTCTCATGGCTACACCTTC
CASSPLGTGSHGYTF
>TRBV29-1|14|TRBD1|NA|TRBJ1-4
TGCAGCGTTACTATGACAGGGTCCAATGAAAAACTGTTTTTT
CSVTMTGSNEKLFF
>TRBV5-1|17|NA|NA|TRBJ1-2
TGCGCCAGCAGCTTGGTCTCACGGGACACAGCTAACTATGGCTACACCTTC
CASSLVSRDTANYGYTF
>TRBV18|12|TRBD1|NA|TRBJ2-1
TGTGCCAGCTCACCCGACACAGGGGGAAAGTTCTTC
CASSPDTGGKFF
>TRBV11-2|15|NA|NA|TRBJ1-1
TGTGCCAGCAGCTTAGTTTCGGCTGGGGCAACTGAAGCTTTCTTT
CASSLVSAGATEAFF